The clone carrying this T cell receptor beta chain has only a few counts. The target antigen is unknown. This entry comes from a study of identical twins. Study-wide findings and caveats: In cord blood, abundant beta clonotypes had fewer insertions; memory showed no trend. The study found excess low generation probability among twin-shared out-of-frame alpha sequences.

Healthy Caucasians supplied all donations. With template switching, a universal primer site was added, and the cDNA carried unique molecular identifiers. TCRdb redid the calling of the 5' RACE reads with MiXCR, one entry per CDR3 protein. The repertoire holds 400,000 to 500,000 distinct CDR3 sequences, with approximately 17% as singletons. The CDR3 is 15 residues long. CDR1 and CDR2 from the germline V gene are MDHEN and SYDVKM. J was trimmed by 9 bases and V by 1 base; bases with no gene match: 8. The clonotype originates from a man aged 45-60 years in good health. What was sequenced was naive T cells sorted from blood. This sequence joins TRBV28 and TRBJ2-1, with 8 positions matching TRBD2. In DNA, the CDR3 is TGTGCCAGCAGTTTATTTGCGGGAGGAGGCAGTGAGCAGTTCTTC. The encoded protein is CASSLFAGGGSEQFF.